The T cell receptor (beta chain) under discussion was sequenced for a study of metastatic and nonmetastatic thyroid tumors. Study background: Across peripheral blood and tumor or nodule tissue samples taken from malignant and benign thyroid patients, the repertoires were compared with one another.

Trimming shortened V by 2 bases and J by 2 bases, and 6 bases separated the two germline ends. This CDR3 is built from 13 residues. TCRdb re-called the PCR reads with MiXCR. This table has more than 10,000 clones, roughly 12% appearing once. All patients were treatment-naive before thyroid surgery. On this clone: Its target is not known.

General observations from the study: Significantly higher TCR beta diversity was reportedly seen in malignant thyroid tumors than benign nodules, in blood and tumor.

The chain links TRBV12-3 or TRBV12-4 to TRBJ1-2; perhaps TRBD1 as D (5 bases). The receptor was derived from a female donor with papillary thyroid cancer or a benign thyroid nodule (not recorded which). Some clones in this sample may be carry-over from other donors' samples. Sequenced material: blood. The CDR3 is CASSLRGNYGYTF. In DNA, the CDR3 is TGTGCCAGCAGTTTACGGGGCAACTATGGCTACACCTTC.